A selection of T cell receptor beta chains follows, all from one sample in a study of cytomegalovirus exposure and HLA in healthy donors. Method: immunoSEQ multiplex PCR; TCRdb's copy keeps in-frame clones and lacks some. The profile covers approximately 190,000 clones, with about four fifths appearing a single time and roughly 3.2% taken by the ten largest. Sequences were obtained from PBMCs. Receptors originate from a middle-aged man in good health and CMV-seropositive. Both conserved end residues are part of each CDR3. Fields, in order: V gene, D gene, J gene, clone size, CDR3 protein, CDR3 DNA. D genes are given only for firm matches. Part of the rows lack a size; the others show once, few, many or a class for expanded clones.

TRBV2,TRBD2,TRBJ2-7,.,CASSQGLAGNEQYF,TGTGCCAGCAGCCAGGGACTAGCGGGAAACGAGCAGTACTTC
TRBV5-4,TRBD2,TRBJ2-2,.,CASSLLTSGGDPGELFF,TGTGCCAGCAGCCTTCTGACTAGCGGGGGGGACCCCGGGGAGCTGTTTTTT
TRBV2,.,TRBJ2-7,.,CASSSPRGRPEQYF,TGTGCCAGCAGCTCCCCCAGGGGGAGGCCCGAGCAGTACTTC
TRBV5-1,TRBD1,TRBJ1-5,.,CASSLGPGGMGQPQHF,TGCGCCAGCAGCTTGGGTCCAGGGGGCATGGGGCAGCCCCAGCATTTT
TRBV5-5,.,TRBJ1-2,.,CASSLFPGGTNYGYTF,TGTGCCAGCAGCTTGTTCCCAGGCGGGACTAACTATGGCTACACCTTC
TRBV6-6,TRBD1,TRBJ2-7,.,CASSTSTGYSYEQYF,TGTGCCAGCAGTACATCGACAGGGTACTCCTACGAGCAGTACTTC
TRBV4-1,.,TRBJ1-3,.,CASSQTDSDYSGNTIYF,TGCGCCAGCAGCCAGACGGACAGTGACTACTCTGGAAACACCATATATTTT
TRBV10-1,.,TRBJ2-3,.,CASSERLLTQYF,TGCGCCAGCAGTGAGAGACTACTTACGCAGTATTTT
TRBV4-1,.,TRBJ2-4,.,CASSEEGGIQYF,TGCGCCAGCAGCGAGGAAGGAGGCATTCAGTACTTC
TRBV5-8,TRBD2,TRBJ2-7,.,CASSLSTSGDDEQYF,TGTGCCAGCAGCCTATCGACTAGCGGGGACGACGAGCAGTACTTC
TRBV5-5,.,TRBJ2-7,.,CASSPPLRAYEQYF,TGTGCCAGCAGCCCCCCCCTGAGGGCCTACGAGCAGTACTTC
TRBV6-5,.,TRBJ1-2,.,CASSSRARVDSSGYTF,TGTGCCAGCAGTTCCCGAGCGCGGGTGGATTCCAGTGGCTACACCTTC
TRBV7-3,.,TRBJ2-3,.,CASSPRLSPRDTQYF,TGTGCCAGCAGCCCCCGCCTGTCACCTCGGGATACGCAGTATTTT
TRBV30,TRBD1,TRBJ1-2,.,CACSGTANYGYTF,TGTGCCTGTAGCGGGACAGCTAACTATGGCTACACCTTC
TRBV19,.,TRBJ2-7,.,CASSIGAAYEQYF,TGTGCCAGTAGTATTGGGGCAGCCTACGAGCAGTACTTC
TRBV6-5,TRBD1,TRBJ1-1,few,CASSYGTGLVSTEAFF,TGTGCCAGCAGTTACGGGACAGGGTTGGTTAGCACTGAAGCTTTCTTT
TRBV7-9,TRBD1,TRBJ1-2,.,CASSQIRQGYGYTF,TGTGCCAGCAGCCAGATCCGACAGGGCTATGGCTACACCTTC
TRBV10-3,TRBD1,TRBJ2-6,few,CAISGWGTAGANVLTF,TGTGCCATCAGTGGGTGGGGGACAGCTGGGGCCAACGTCCTGACTTTC
TRBV5-6,.,TRBJ2-7,.,CASSLANYEQYF,TGTGCCAGCAGCTTGGCCAATTACGAGCAGTACTTC
TRBV4-2,.,TRBJ2-7,.,CASSQPRGPYEQYF,TGTGCCAGCAGCCAACCCAGGGGACCCTACGAGCAGTACTTC
TRBV7-2,TRBD2,TRBJ2-1,.,CASSLALDGRAGYEQFF,TGTGCCAGCAGCTTAGCGTTAGACGGGAGGGCCGGCTATGAGCAGTTCTTC
TRBV9,TRBD2,TRBJ2-5,.,CASSYGLAGGTWETQYF,TGTGCCAGCAGCTACGGACTAGCGGGAGGGACATGGGAGACCCAGTACTTC
TRBV5-1,.,TRBJ2-2,few,CASSKLGGGDTGELFF,TGCGCCAGCAGCAAACTAGGAGGGGGGGACACCGGGGAGCTGTTTTTT
TRBV10-1,.,TRBJ2-5,once,CASSELEGSQETQYF,TGCGCCAGCAGTGAGTTGGAGGGTAGTCAAGAGACCCAGTACTTC
TRBV7-8,.,TRBJ1-3,.,CASSLVRAGGNTIYF,TGTGCCAGCAGCTTAGTTAGGGCAGGGGGAAACACCATATATTTT
TRBV4-1,.,TRBJ2-7,.,CASSQAEGQAEQYF,TGCGCCAGCAGCCAAGCGGAGGGCCAAGCGGAGCAGTACTTC
TRBV7-3,.,TRBJ2-3,.,CASSLAQGSTDTQYF,TGTGCCAGCAGCTTAGCACAGGGATCCACAGATACGCAGTATTTT
TRBV2,.,TRBJ2-5,.,CASSDPQGRETQYF,TGTGCCAGCAGTGACCCACAGGGTCGGGAGACCCAGTACTTC
TRBV5-4,.,TRBJ2-1,.,CASSPVGSRSDEQFF,TGTGCCAGCAGCCCAGTAGGGAGCCGCTCGGATGAGCAGTTCTTC
TRBV9,TRBD2,TRBJ2-3,.,CASSVAGGSTDTQYF,TGTGCCAGCAGCGTAGCGGGGGGTAGCACAGATACGCAGTATTTT
TRBV5-6,TRBD2,TRBJ2-6,few,CASSLAGGVGANVLTF,TGTGCCAGCAGCTTGGCGGGGGGTGTGGGGGCCAACGTCCTGACTTTC
TRBV7-9,TRBD1,TRBJ1-4,.,CASTLGDRENEKLFF,TGTGCCAGCACCCTCGGGGACAGGGAAAATGAAAAACTGTTTTTT
TRBV5-4,.,TRBJ2-3,few,CASSFRFSTDTQYF,TGTGCCAGCAGCTTCAGGTTTAGCACAGATACGCAGTATTTT
TRBV4-1,TRBD1,TRBJ1-4,.,CASSQAPTGGPNEKLFF,TGCGCCAGCAGCCAAGCCCCCACAGGGGGGCCGAATGAAAAACTGTTTTTT
TRBV29-1,TRBD1,TRBJ1-2,.,CSDRTGGGYTF,TGCAGCGACCGGACAGGGGGCGGCTACACCTTC
TRBV2,.,TRBJ1-2,once,CASKVRAGDYGYTF,TGTGCCAGCAAAGTCCGGGCAGGGGACTATGGCTACACCTTC
TRBV5-6,.,TRBJ2-2,.,CASSLLGAGTGELFF,TGTGCCAGCAGCTTGCTGGGGGCGGGCACCGGGGAGCTGTTTTTT
TRBV4-3,TRBD2,TRBJ2-7,.,CASSQGWPLAGGYEQYF,TGCGCCAGCAGCCAAGGTTGGCCACTAGCGGGAGGTTACGAGCAGTACTTC
TRBV28,TRBD1,TRBJ1-3,.,CASSSPRYRDRVSSGNTIYF,TGTGCCAGCAGTTCCCCTCGATACAGGGACAGGGTGAGCTCTGGAAACACCATATATTTT
TRBV5-8,TRBD2,TRBJ2-3,.,CASSFGLAGVGIDTQYF,TGTGCCAGCAGCTTTGGACTAGCGGGGGTAGGGATAGATACGCAGTATTTT
TRBV11-2,.,TRBJ2-5,.,CASGQPRIQETQYF,TGTGCCAGCGGCCAACCGCGGATCCAAGAGACCCAGTACTTC
TRBV5-4,.,TRBJ2-7,once,CASSSGQRSGYEQYF,TGTGCCAGCAGCTCCGGTCAACGGTCGGGGTACGAGCAGTACTTC
TRBV19,TRBD1,TRBJ2-1,few,CASRGDRESRFF,TGTGCCAGTCGAGGGGACAGGGAGAGTCGGTTCTTC
TRBV21-1,.,TRBJ1-1,.,CASSKTDRAAFF,TGTGCCAGCAGCAAAACGGACAGGGCGGCTTTCTTT
TRBV30,.,TRBJ1-1,.,CAWNQGNTEAFF,TGTGCCTGGAATCAGGGGAACACTGAAGCTTTCTTT
TRBV10-3,TRBD1,TRBJ1-4,.,CAISAPPGQPNEKLFF,TGTGCCATCAGTGCTCCGCCGGGACAGCCGAATGAAAAACTGTTTTTT
TRBV7-9,.,TRBJ2-3,.,CASSLQGITDTQYF,TGTGCCAGCAGCTTACAGGGAATTACAGATACGCAGTATTTT
TRBV5-8,.,TRBJ2-2,.,CASRRGARELFF,TGTGCCAGCCGTCGGGGGGCCAGGGAGCTGTTTTTT
TRBV6-5,.,TRBJ1-5,.,CASRPPGRDQPQHF,TGTGCCAGCAGGCCCCCAGGCCGCGATCAGCCCCAGCATTTT
TRBV5-4,.,TRBJ2-7,.,CASALGLGDSYEQYF,TGTGCCAGCGCCCTGGGACTGGGAGACTCCTACGAGCAGTACTTC
TRBV7-9,.,TRBJ1-3,.,CASSLASGNTIYF,TGTGCCAGCAGCTTGGCTTCTGGAAACACCATATATTTT
TRBV9,.,TRBJ2-6,once,CASSADSSGANVLTF,TGTGCCAGCAGCGCAGACAGCTCTGGGGCCAACGTCCTGACTTTC
TRBV5-1,TRBD1,TRBJ2-3,.,CASSFTGEFTDTQYF,TGCGCCAGCAGCTTTACAGGGGAGTTCACAGATACGCAGTATTTT
TRBV28,TRBD1,TRBJ2-7,.,CASRGTASDEQYF,TGTGCCAGTAGAGGGACAGCATCGGACGAGCAGTACTTC
TRBV5-1,.,TRBJ1-2,.,CASSSDRIYGYTF,TGCGCCAGCAGCTCGGACAGAATCTATGGCTACACCTTC
TRBV6-6,.,TRBJ2-2,.,CASKETGSTGELFF,TGTGCCAGCAAGGAAACAGGGAGTACCGGGGAGCTGTTTTTT
TRBV7-8,TRBD2,TRBJ2-3,once,CASSLAYGGTDTQYF,TGTGCCAGCAGCTTAGCGTACGGGGGGACAGATACGCAGTATTTT
TRBV7-9,TRBD1,TRBJ2-7,.,CASSPTLPGTGGYEQYF,TGTGCCAGCAGCCCAACTCTACCCGGGACAGGGGGGTACGAGCAGTACTTC
TRBV5-1,TRBD2,TRBJ2-1,.,CASSPGLAVDNEQFF,TGCGCCAGCAGCCCAGGACTAGCGGTAGACAATGAGCAGTTCTTC